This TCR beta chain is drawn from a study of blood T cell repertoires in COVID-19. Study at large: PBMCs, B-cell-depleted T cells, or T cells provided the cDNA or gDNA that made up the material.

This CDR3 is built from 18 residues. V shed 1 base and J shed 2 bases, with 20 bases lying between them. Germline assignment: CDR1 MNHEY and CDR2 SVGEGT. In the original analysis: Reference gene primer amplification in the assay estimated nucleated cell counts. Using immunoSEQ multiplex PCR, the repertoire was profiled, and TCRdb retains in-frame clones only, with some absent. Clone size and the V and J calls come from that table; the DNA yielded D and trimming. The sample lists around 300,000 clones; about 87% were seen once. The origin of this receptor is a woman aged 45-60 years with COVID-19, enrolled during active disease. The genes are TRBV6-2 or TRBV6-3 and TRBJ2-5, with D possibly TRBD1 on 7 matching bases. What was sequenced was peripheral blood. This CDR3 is CASSYYATPGGWQETQYF. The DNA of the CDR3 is TGTGCCAGCAGTTACTACGCTACGCCAGGGGGGTGGCAAGAGACCCAGTACTTC.